This T cell receptor beta chain is drawn from a study of blood T cell repertoires in COVID-19. Study at large: Whether acute or convalescent, the COVID-19 samples came from the United States, Italy and Spain.

Clones were sequenced by immunoSEQ multiplex PCR, and TCRdb holds only the in-frame ones, with some missing. The sample holds fewer than 300,000 clones, approximately 77% seen once. The sequencing sample was made of peripheral blood. The sequence was collected from a woman between 18 and 29 years old with acute or convalescent COVID-19.

The CDR3 reads CASSYSAGEGYEQYF. As DNA, the CDR3 is TGTGCCAGCAGTTACTCGGCGGGAGAGGGATACGAGCAGTACTTC. The chain joins TRBV6-5 to TRBJ2-7; 7 nucleotides align to TRBD2. In germline, CDR1 is MNHEY, CDR2 SVGAGI. This CDR3 has 15 residues. The trim removed 0 bases at V and 4 bases at J, leaving 6 bases unmatched.